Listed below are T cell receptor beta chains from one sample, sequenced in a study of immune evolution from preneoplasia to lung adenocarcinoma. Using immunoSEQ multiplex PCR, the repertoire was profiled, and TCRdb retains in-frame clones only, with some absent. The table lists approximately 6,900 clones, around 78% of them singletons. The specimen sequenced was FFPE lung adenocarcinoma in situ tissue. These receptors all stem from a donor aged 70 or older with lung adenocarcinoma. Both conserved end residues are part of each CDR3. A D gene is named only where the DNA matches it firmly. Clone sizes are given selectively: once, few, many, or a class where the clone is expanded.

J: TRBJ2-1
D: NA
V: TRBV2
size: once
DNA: TGTGCCAGCAGTGCGGACTTCATAAATGAGCAGTTCTTC
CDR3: CASSADFINEQFF

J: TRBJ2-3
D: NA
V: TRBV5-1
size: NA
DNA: TGCGCCAGCAGCCCCGCTTCGGATACGCAGTATTTT
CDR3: CASSPASDTQYF

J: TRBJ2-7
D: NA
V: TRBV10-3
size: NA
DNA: TGTGCCATCAGTGAGGGAACAGCAGACCTCTCCTACGAGCAGTACTTC
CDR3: CAISEGTADLSYEQYF

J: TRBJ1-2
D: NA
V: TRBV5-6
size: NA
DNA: TGTGCCAGCAGCTTGTCACTGGGGGGCTACACCTTC
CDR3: CASSLSLGGYTF

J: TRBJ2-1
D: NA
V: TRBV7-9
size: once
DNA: TGTGCCAGCAGCTTAGACGGATTTGTGCAGTTCTTC
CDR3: CASSLDGFVQFF

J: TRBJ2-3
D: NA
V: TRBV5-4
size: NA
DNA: TGTGCCAGCAGCTCGGACCTGTGGGATACGCAGTATTTT
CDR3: CASSSDLWDTQYF

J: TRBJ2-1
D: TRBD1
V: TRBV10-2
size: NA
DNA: TGCGCCAGCAGCAGCTCTGACAGGGGTCATGAGCAGTTCTTC
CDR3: CASSSSDRGHEQFF

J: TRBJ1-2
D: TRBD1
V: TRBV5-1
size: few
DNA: TGCGCCAGCAGCCCAGGGGGCGCATCCAGCTATGGCTACACCTTC
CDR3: CASSPGGASSYGYTF

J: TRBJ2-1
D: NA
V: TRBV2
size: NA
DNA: TGTGCCAGCAGTCCCCCAGCCCCCGAACGCATATACAATGAGCAGTTCTTC
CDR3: CASSPPAPERIYNEQFF

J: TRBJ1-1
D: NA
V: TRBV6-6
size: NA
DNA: TGTGCCAGCAGTTACTCTGGGGGGCAGTGGACTGAAGCTTTCTTT
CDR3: CASSYSGGQWTEAFF

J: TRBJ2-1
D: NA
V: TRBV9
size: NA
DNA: TGTGCCAGCAGCGTAGCCGAGGGGATGAGGTCGAATGAGCAGTTCTTC
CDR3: CASSVAEGMRSNEQFF

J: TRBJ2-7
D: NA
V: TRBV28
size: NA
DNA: TGTGCCAGCAGCTTGGACACAACCTACGAGCAGTACTTC
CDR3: CASSLDTTYEQYF

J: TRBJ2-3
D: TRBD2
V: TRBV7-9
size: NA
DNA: TGTGCCAGCAGCCCAGGGACTAGCGGGAGCACAGATACGCAGTATTTT
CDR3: CASSPGTSGSTDTQYF

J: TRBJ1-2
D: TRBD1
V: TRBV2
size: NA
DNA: TGTGCCAGCAGGGTACAGGGGGCGCGGGGATATGGCTACACCTTC
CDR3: CASRVQGARGYGYTF

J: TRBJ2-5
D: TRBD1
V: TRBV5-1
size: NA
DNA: TGCGCCAGCAGCATCGGACAGGGGGGTGAGACCCAGTACTTC
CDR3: CASSIGQGGETQYF

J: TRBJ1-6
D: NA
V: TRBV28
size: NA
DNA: TGTGCCAGCAGTTTATCCGAGGGGTTGGGTACCGACTCACCCCTCCACTTT
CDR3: CASSLSEGLGTDSPLHF

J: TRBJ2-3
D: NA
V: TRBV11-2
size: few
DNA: TGTGCCAGCAGCAGAACGGGACACCTCGCGGATACGCAGTATTTT
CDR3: CASSRTGHLADTQYF

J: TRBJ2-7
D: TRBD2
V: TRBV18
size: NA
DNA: TGTGCCAGCTCACCACCGACTAGCGGGGGGTACGAGCAGTACTTC
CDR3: CASSPPTSGGYEQYF

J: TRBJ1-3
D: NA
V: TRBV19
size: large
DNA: TGTGCCAGTAGTATAGATCAGGGATATCGGAGGAACACCATATATTTT
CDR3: CASSIDQGYRRNTIYF

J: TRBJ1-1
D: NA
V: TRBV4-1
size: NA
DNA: TGCGCCAGCAGCCAACTACCCCCCGGGACGTTTGACACTGAAGCTTTCTTT
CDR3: CASSQLPPGTFDTEAFF

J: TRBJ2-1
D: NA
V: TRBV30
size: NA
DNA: TGTGCCTGGAGTGTCGCCATCCTAGGGAATGAGCAGTTCTTC
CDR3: CAWSVAILGNEQFF

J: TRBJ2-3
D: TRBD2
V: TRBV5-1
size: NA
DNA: TGCGCCAGCAGCTTTGTGGTGACGCGGCGGGGGACAGATACGCAGTATTTT
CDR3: CASSFVVTRRGTDTQYF

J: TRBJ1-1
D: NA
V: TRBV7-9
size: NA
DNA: TGTGCCAGCAGCAAAAGGAGCTCTGAAGCTTTCTTT
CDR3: CASSKRSSEAFF

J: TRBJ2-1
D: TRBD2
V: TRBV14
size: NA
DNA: TGTGCCAGTAGAGGGCGGGAGTCCCATGAGCAGTTCTTC
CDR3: CASRGRESHEQFF

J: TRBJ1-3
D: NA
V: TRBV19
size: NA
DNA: TGTGCCAGTAGTTCTCGCCGGTTCGACACCATATATTTT
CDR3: CASSSRRFDTIYF

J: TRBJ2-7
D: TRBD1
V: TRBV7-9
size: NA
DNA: TGTGCCAGCAGCTTAGCCGGGACAGTGGTCTCCTACGAGCAGTACTTC
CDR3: CASSLAGTVVSYEQYF

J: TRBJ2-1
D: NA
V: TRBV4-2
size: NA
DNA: TGTGCCAGCAGCCAAGGACTAGGGGGGAGTGATGAGCAGTTCTTC
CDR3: CASSQGLGGSDEQFF

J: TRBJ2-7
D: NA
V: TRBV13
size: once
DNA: TGTGCCAGCAGCTTAGGGGGACTAGGGGGCCAGGGGCAGTACTTC
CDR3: CASSLGGLGGQGQYF

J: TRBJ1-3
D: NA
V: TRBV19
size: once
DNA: TGTGCCAGTACCAAATCACAGGGTACCTACGGAAACACCATATATTTT
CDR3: CASTKSQGTYGNTIYF

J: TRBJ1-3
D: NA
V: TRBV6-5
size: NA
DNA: TGTGCCAGCAGTTATGACTCTGGAAACACCATATATTTT
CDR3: CASSYDSGNTIYF

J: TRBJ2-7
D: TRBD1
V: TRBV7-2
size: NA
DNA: TGTGCCAGCAGCTCCCGGGACAGGGGCCGCTACGAGCAGTACTTC
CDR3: CASSSRDRGRYEQYF

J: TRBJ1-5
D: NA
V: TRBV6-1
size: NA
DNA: TGTGCCAGCGGGGGCCTAGATCCCCGGAATCAGCCCCAGCATTTT
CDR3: CASGGLDPRNQPQHF

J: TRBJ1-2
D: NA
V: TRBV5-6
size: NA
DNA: TGTGCCAGCAGCTTGGAAGCAAAGGTGGTCTATGGCTACACCTTC
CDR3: CASSLEAKVVYGYTF

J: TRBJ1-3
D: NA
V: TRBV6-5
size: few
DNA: TGTGCCAGCAGTTACTCCAGACCTGGAAACACCATATATTTT
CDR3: CASSYSRPGNTIYF

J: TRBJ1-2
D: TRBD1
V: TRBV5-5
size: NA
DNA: TGTGCCAGCAATCCTTCAGGGGGCGAGGGCTACACCTTC
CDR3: CASNPSGGEGYTF

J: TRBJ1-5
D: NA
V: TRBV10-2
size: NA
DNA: TGCGCCAGCAGTGACGAGTATCAGCCCCAGCATTTT
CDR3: CASSDEYQPQHF

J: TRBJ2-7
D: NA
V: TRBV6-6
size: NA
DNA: TGTGCCAGCAGTTACTACGGGGACTACGAGCAGTACTTC
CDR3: CASSYYGDYEQYF

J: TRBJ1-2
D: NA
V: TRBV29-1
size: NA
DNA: TGCAGCGTTGCGGGGGGGTACGGCTACACCTTC
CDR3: CSVAGGYGYTF

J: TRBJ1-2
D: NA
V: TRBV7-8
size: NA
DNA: TGTGCCAGCAGCGAAGCAGGATTGGGCGGCTATGGCTACACCTTC
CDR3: CASSEAGLGGYGYTF

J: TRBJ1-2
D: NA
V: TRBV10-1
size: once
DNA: TGCGCCAGCAGTGAGTCCGGGGTACTTGATGGCTACACCTTC
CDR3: CASSESGVLDGYTF

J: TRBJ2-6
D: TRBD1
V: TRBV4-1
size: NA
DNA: TGCGCCAGCAGCCAGATTCCGGGACAGGGCTCTGGGGCCAACGTCCTGACTTTC
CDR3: CASSQIPGQGSGANVLTF

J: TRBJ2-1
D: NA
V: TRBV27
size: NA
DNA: TGTGCCAGCAGTCTTGGAGCGGGCCCTAGCTCCTACAATGAGCAGTTCTTC
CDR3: CASSLGAGPSSYNEQFF

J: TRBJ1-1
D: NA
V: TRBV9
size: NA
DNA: TGTGCCAGCAGCGTAGGGGGGTTTGACACTGAAGCTTTCTTT
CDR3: CASSVGGFDTEAFF

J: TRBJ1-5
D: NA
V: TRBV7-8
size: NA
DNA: TGTGCCAGCAGCTTGCCTAATCAGCCCCAGCATTTT
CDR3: CASSLPNQPQHF

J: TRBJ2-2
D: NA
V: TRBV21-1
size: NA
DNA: TGTGCCAGCAGCAAGGGAAAGCGGGAGCTGGGGACCGGGGAGCTGTTTTTT
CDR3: CASSKGKRELGTGELFF

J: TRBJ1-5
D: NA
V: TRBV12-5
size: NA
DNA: TGTGCTAGTGGTTTGGTTGCTGGAGGGGATCAGCCCCAGCATTTT
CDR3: CASGLVAGGDQPQHF